These T cell receptor beta chains were read from a single sample in a study of blood T cell repertoires in COVID-19. Data came from immunoSEQ multiplex PCR; TCRdb stores just in-frame clones and leaves some out. This table holds tens of thousands of clones, 75% to 90% found once. Sequenced: peripheral blood. These receptors came from a human donor in a cohort sampled during active COVID-19. CDR3s include the opening cysteine and the closing phenylalanine or tryptophan. D genes are given only for firm matches. The size entry is marked missing in some rows and otherwise reads once, few, many or a size class.

cdr3_length,d_call,v_call,j_call,clone_size,cdr3_nt,cdr3_aa
14,TRBD1,TRBV18,TRBJ1-2,-,TGTGCCAGCTCACCCCCGGGACAGATATATGGCTACACCTTC,CASSPPGQIYGYTF
13,TRBD1,TRBV10-3,TRBJ2-1,-,TGTGCCACCAGGGACAGGGTCGGAAATGAGCAGTTCTTC,CATRDRVGNEQFF
15,-,TRBV9,TRBJ1-2,-,TGTGCCAGCAGCGTAGACGTACAGGCGCTAGGGGGCTACACCTTC,CASSVDVQALGGYTF
15,TRBD1,TRBV11-2,TRBJ1-4,-,TGTGCCAGCAGCCGCACGACAGGGCTTGGAGAAAAACTGTTTTTT,CASSRTTGLGEKLFF
16,-,TRBV7-9,TRBJ2-7,-,TGTGCCAGCAGCTTCGGGCAGGGGACGACCTCCTACGAGCAGTACTTC,CASSFGQGTTSYEQYF
16,TRBD1,TRBV28,TRBJ2-7,-,TGTGCCAGCAGTCCGCCCGGGACAGGGGGCTGGTACGAGCAGTACTTC,CASSPPGTGGWYEQYF
13,TRBD1,TRBV7-3,TRBJ2-3,-,TGTGCCAGCAGCCAACAGGGGACAGATACGCAGTATTTT,CASSQQGTDTQYF
15,-,TRBV9,TRBJ2-7,-,TGTGCCAGCAGCACAACCGGGACATCGACCTACGAGCAGTACTTC,CASSTTGTSTYEQYF
15,TRBD1,TRBV2,TRBJ1-5,-,TGTGCCAGCAGTGAAGGGTGGGCAGGGGGCGAGCCCCAGCATTTT,CASSEGWAGGEPQHF
12,TRBD1,TRBV5-4,TRBJ1-6,few,TGTGCCAGCAGCCTCAGGGGGCTCACCCTCCACTTT,CASSLRGLTLHF
15,TRBD1,TRBV6-2/TRBV6-3,TRBJ2-7,-,TGTGCCAGCAGTAAAGGACAGGGAAGATGGTACGAGCAGTACTTC,CASSKGQGRWYEQYF
16,-,TRBV27,TRBJ2-7,-,TGTGCCAGCAGTCCCTTTCCACAGGGCGTAACCTACGAGCAGTACTTC,CASSPFPQGVTYEQYF
17,TRBD2,TRBV28,TRBJ2-1,once,TGTGCCAGCAGTTCCCCCCGAGGAGCGGGAGGCCCAGGTGAGCAGTTCTTC,CASSSPRGAGGPGEQFF
12,-,TRBV29-1,TRBJ2-1,-,TGCAGCGTTGACAGGGCTTTCGATGAGCAGTTCTTC,CSVDRAFDEQFF
19,-,TRBV27,TRBJ2-3,-,TGTGCCAGCAGTTTAAAATCTCTCGGGTCGACAGCTAGCACAGATACGCAGTATTTT,CASSLKSLGSTASTDTQYF
11,-,TRBV9,TRBJ1-2,-,TGTGCCTCGAGAGCTAACTATGGCTACACCTTC,CASRANYGYTF
17,-,TRBV19,TRBJ2-7,-,TGTGCCAGTAGTCCACCGAGGGGGGAGCGGGAAATCTACGAGCAGTACTTC,CASSPPRGEREIYEQYF
14,-,TRBV27,TRBJ1-3,-,TGTGCCAGCAGCCGGGGGGCGCCGAGAAACACCATATATTTT,CASSRGAPRNTIYF
15,-,TRBV4-1,TRBJ1-1,-,TGCGCCAGCAGCCAAGATCAAAGGGGGTTTACTGAAGCTTTCTTT,CASSQDQRGFTEAFF
14,TRBD1,TRBV5-1,TRBJ1-6,-,TGCGCCAGCAGTCTTGGGGACAGCAATTCACCCCTCCACTTT,CASSLGDSNSPLHF
15,TRBD1,TRBV6-6,TRBJ1-1,-,TGTGCCAGCAGTAGACAGGGAGGTTGGAACACTGAAGCTTTCTTT,CASSRQGGWNTEAFF
11,TRBD1,TRBV3-1/TRBV3-2,TRBJ1-1,-,TGTGCCAGCAAGGGGGCCACTGAAGCTTTCTTT,CASKGATEAFF
16,TRBD2,TRBV28,TRBJ2-3,-,TGTGCCAGCATCCCGGGACTAGCGGGAGAAGTAGATACGCAGTATTTT,CASIPGLAGEVDTQYF
13,TRBD2,TRBV7-3,TRBJ2-5,-,TGTGCCAGCAGCCCCGGGACTACGGAGACCCAGTACTTC,CASSPGTTETQYF
15,TRBD1,TRBV5-4,TRBJ2-7,-,TGTGCCAGCACTTACACCGGGACAGGGGCAGACGAGCAGTACTTC,CASTYTGTGADEQYF
15,TRBD1,TRBV28,TRBJ1-5,-,TGTGCCAGCAGGAAACAGGGGAGGAACAATCAGCCCCAGCATTTT,CASRKQGRNNQPQHF
12,-,TRBV25-1,TRBJ2-1,-,TGTGCCAGCGGGGGAGGCTGGGGTGAGCAGTTCTTC,CASGGGWGEQFF
15,TRBD2,TRBV6-5,TRBJ2-3,-,TGTGCCACCCGTCCCGGACTAGCGGGCACAGATACGCAGTATTTT,CATRPGLAGTDTQYF
14,-,TRBV2,TRBJ2-2,few,TGTGCCAGCAGTCTAATAGCGAACACCGGGGAGCTGTTTTTT,CASSLIANTGELFF
16,TRBD2,TRBV7-9,TRBJ2-7,-,TGTGCCAGCAGCTCCTTAGCGGGGACCGACTCCTACGAGCAGTACTTC,CASSSLAGTDSYEQYF
17,TRBD1,TRBV6-1,TRBJ2-2,once,TGTGCCAGCAGTGTACCTTGGGGACAGGGGGCAACCGGGGAGCTGTTTTTT,CASSVPWGQGATGELFF
15,TRBD1,TRBV7-6,TRBJ2-7,-,TGTGCCAGCAGCAACAGACAGGGTGAAATGTACGAGCAGTACTTC,CASSNRQGEMYEQYF
14,TRBD1,TRBV27,TRBJ2-5,-,TGTGCCAGCAGCACCCAGGGACAGCAAGAGACCCAGTACTTC,CASSTQGQQETQYF